This T cell receptor beta chain was identified during a study of early T cells in non-severe SARS-CoV-2 infection. Study conclusions and caveats: Matches to VDJdb favored anti-spike CD8 responses and missed private and CD4 specificities.

Trimming shortened V by 2 bases and J by 2 bases, and 13 bases separated the two germline ends. The CDR3 contains 16 residues. Germline V gives CDR1 SGDLS, CDR2 YYNGEE. Details on this clonotype: The target antigen is unknown.

In the library, individual cDNA molecules carried attached unique molecular identifiers. MiXCR was run by TCRdb on the 5' RACE reads, yielding one entry per CDR3 protein. The sample has approximately 50,000 distinct CDR3 sequences; around 10% are singletons. The J gene is TRBJ2-2, the V gene TRBV9, with D possibly TRBD1 on 6 matching bases. Source: whole blood, taken at baseline. The TCR sequence derives from an adult who was a healthcare worker with PCR-confirmed SARS-CoV-2 infection or an uninfected control (not recorded which). CDR3 sequence reads: CASSVYGTKNTGELFF. For the CDR3, the DNA is TGTGCCAGCAGCGTCTACGGGACAAAAAACACCGGGGAGCTGTTTTTT.